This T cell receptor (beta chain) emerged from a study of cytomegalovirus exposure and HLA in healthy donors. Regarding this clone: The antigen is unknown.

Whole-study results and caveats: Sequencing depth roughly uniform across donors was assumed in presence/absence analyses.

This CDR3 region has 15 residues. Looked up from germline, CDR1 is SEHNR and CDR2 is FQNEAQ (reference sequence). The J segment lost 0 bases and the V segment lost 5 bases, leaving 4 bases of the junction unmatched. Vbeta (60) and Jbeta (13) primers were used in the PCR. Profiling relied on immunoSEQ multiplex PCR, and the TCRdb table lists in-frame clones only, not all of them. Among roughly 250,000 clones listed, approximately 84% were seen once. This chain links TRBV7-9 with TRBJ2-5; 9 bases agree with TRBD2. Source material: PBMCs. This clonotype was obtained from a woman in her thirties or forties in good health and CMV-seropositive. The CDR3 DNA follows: TGTGCCAGCAGCCGAAGACTAGCGGACCAAGAGACCCAGTACTTC. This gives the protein CASSRRLADQETQYF.